The 7 T cell receptor beta chains below come from one sample, sequenced in a study of a mutant IDH1 vaccine in newly diagnosed glioma. These receptors have no known antigen. TCRdb's table, derived via immunoSEQ multiplex PCR, lists solely in-frame clones and lacks some. The sample contains some 71,000 clones, around nine tenths of which appear only once. Time point given: week 35, safety follow-up. The investigators gave 300 ug of mutant IDH1 20-mer peptide in each vaccine dose, together with topical imiquimod. This sample comprised PBMCs, obtained from a glioma patient whose treatment included an IDH1 peptide vaccine. The origin of the receptors is a man aged 25 to 40 with glioma.

This clone occurred once. This chain connects TRBV6-6 to TRBJ2-6; D gene uncertain. The germline gives CDR1 MNHNY, CDR2 SVGAGI (reference sequence). The V and J ends lost 0 bases and 1 base respectively, with 4 bases between them. The CDR3 runs 15 residues. The CDR3 DNA reads as TGTGCCAGCAGTTACTCACGATCTGGGGCCAACGTCCTGACTTTC. As protein: CASSYSRSGANVLTF.

The gene calls are TRBV11-2 and TRBJ2-5; 8 nucleotides line up with TRBD2. The CDR3 covers 14 residues. V shed 5 bases, J shed 4 bases, and the junction held 6 bases outside the gene matches. The germline V gene encodes CDR1 SGHAT and CDR2 FQNNGV. CDR3 protein: CASSAGTRIETQYF. The CDR3 coding sequence is TGTGCCAGCAGCGCCGGGACTAGAATAGAGACCCAGTACTTC.

V usage is TRBV27 and J usage is TRBJ2-1; D uncertain. The CDR3 runs 10 residues. Germline V gene lookup returns CDR1 MNHEY and CDR2 SMNVEV (reference sequence). V was cut by 9 bases and J by 4 bases, with 4 bases left in between. This chain's CDR3 is CASGYNEQFF. Here the CDR3 DNA reads TGTGCCAGTGGATACAATGAGCAGTTCTTC.

This chain connects TRBV6-5 to TRBJ2-3; D gene unclear. There are 14 residues in the CDR3. From germline, CDR1 is MNHEY and CDR2 SVGAGI. The germline V and J ends were trimmed by 7 bases and 4 bases, with 15 bases remaining between them. The CDR3 nucleotides read TGTGCCAGCACCCGGACCGCGCTGCCAGATACGCAGTATTTT. Residues: CASTRTALPDTQYF.

The rearrangement uses TRBV9 and TRBJ2-3, with 8 bases fitting TRBD1. V was pared by 4 bases and J by 2 bases, with 9 bases of the junction left unmatched. There are 16 residues in the CDR3. The germline V gene has CDR1 SGDLS and CDR2 YYNGEE. CDR3 residues: CASSPRDRLYTDTQYF. DNA for the CDR3: TGTGCCAGCAGCCCACGGGACAGGCTCTACACAGATACGCAGTATTTT. Complete variable domain (other parts from reference TRBV9 and TRBJ2-3): DSGVTQTPKHLITATGQRVTLRCSPRSGDLSVYWYQQSLDQGLQFLIQYYNGEERAKGNILERFSAQQFPDLHSELNLSSLELGDSALYFCASSPRDRLYTDTQYFGPGTRLTVL.

This clone showed up just a few times. This chain joins TRBV7-6 and TRBJ1-1; the D is unclear. The V end lost 0 bases, the J end lost 5 bases, and 10 bases lay between the germline ends. The CDR3 covers 14 residues. CDR1 and CDR2 (germline): SGHVS, FNYEAQ. CDR3 protein: CASSLAGPRTEAFF. The DNA for the CDR3 is TGTGCCAGCAGCTTAGCGGGTCCGAGGACTGAAGCTTTCTTT.

The V gene is TRBV2, the J gene TRBJ2-1; D may be TRBD2 (6 bases). The CDR3 loop spans 15 amino acids. V was pared by 6 bases and J by 7 bases, with 19 bases between. From germline, CDR1 is SNHLY and CDR2 FYNNEI. CDR3 bases: TGTGCCAGCAGGGTCGGGACTCGTTCAGGAAATGAGCAGTTCTTC. Amino acid sequence: CASRVGTRSGNEQFF.